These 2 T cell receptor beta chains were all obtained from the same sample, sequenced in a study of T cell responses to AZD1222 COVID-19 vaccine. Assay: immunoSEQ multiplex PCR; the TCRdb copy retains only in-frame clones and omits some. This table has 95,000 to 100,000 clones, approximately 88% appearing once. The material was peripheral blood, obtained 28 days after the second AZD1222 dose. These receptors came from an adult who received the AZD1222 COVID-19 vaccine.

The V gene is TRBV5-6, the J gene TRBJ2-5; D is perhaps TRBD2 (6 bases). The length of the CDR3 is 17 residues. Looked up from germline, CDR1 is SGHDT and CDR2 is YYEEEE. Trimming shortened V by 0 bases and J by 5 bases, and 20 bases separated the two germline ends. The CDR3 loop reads CASSLVRVAVGWETQYF. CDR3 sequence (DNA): TGTGCCAGCAGCTTGGTTCGGGTAGCGGTAGGGTGGGAGACCCAGTACTTC.

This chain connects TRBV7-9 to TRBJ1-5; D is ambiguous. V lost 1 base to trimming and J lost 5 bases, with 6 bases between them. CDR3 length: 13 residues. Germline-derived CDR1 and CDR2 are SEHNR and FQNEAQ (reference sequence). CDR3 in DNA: TGTGCCAGCAGCTTAGGGCCTTATCAGCCCCAGCATTTT. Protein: CASSLGPYQPQHF.